This T cell receptor beta chain was captured in a study of regulatory T cells in long-lasting Graves disease. The TCR beta library used iRepertoire HTBI primers with Arm-PCR amplification of CDR3. As handled by the study authors: Among the samples, around 61 TRBV and 14 TRBJ segments were identified. Each CDR3 protein is one row after TCRdb ran MiXCR on the multiplex PCR reads. These V and J calls rely on TCRdb rather than the paper's analysis. Of about 440,000 distinct CDR3 sequences listed, just under 15% are singletons. Time point denoted: newly diagnosed GD, antithyroid drugs for less than 3 months. PBMC-derived RNA was used for the TCR library. The study's findings and limits: Persistent Graves' patients possessed reduced TCR diversity relative to recently diagnosed ones.

CDR3 length equals 16 residues. Germline assignment: CDR1 SGHAT and CDR2 FQNNGV. The ends lost 1 base at V and 3 bases at J; junction bases unmatched: 4. This clonotype was seen ten or more times. Antigen: not known. The same sample was also studied in work on T cells in Graves' hyperthyroidism and ophthalmopathy. This second study notes: First-round RT-PCR with HTBI primers amplified the TCR CDR3 region. Ophthalmopathy could be told apart from stable hyperthyroidism with a 13 V-J model.

The input for sequencing was peripheral blood mononuclear cells (PBMCs), taken at new diagnosis, from a patient treated with antithyroid drugs. This rearrangement joins TRBV11-2 to TRBJ2-5; 11 positions agree with TRBD1. The receptor was derived from a woman aged 30 to 39 with Graves disease. The CDR3 spells CASSLGTGGAKETQYF. The CDR3 region has the DNA TGTGCCAGCAGCTTAGGGACAGGGGGCGCGAAAGAGACCCAGTACTTC. Complete variable domain (other parts from reference TRBV11-2 and TRBJ2-5): EAGVAQSPRYKIIEKRQSVAFWCNPISGHATLYWYQQILGQGPKLLIQFQNNGVVDDSQLPKDRFSAERLKGVDSTLKIQPAKLEDSAVYLCASSLGTGGAKETQYFGPGTRLLVL.